A selection of T cell receptor beta chains follows, all from one sample in a study of CD8 T cells in ankylosing spondylitis. TCRdb itself ran the 5' RACE reads through MiXCR, one entry per CDR3 protein. The profile shows 250,000 to 350,000 distinct CDR3 sequences, over 15% of them singletons. Sequencing was carried out using blood, either unsorted or a sorted T cell fraction (not recorded which). The origin of the receptors is a male donor with ankylosing spondylitis or in good health (not recorded which). The CDR3 runs from the conserved cysteine through the conserved F or W. The D gene is left open where the match is weak. Rows give clone size only sometimes, using once, few, many, or a class for an expanded clone.

V gene: TRBV10-3
J gene: TRBJ2-2
clone size: -
D gene: -
CDR3 protein: CAISDLGSRTGELFF
CDR3 DNA: TGTGCCATCAGTGATCTAGGGAGTCGGACCGGGGAGCTGTTTTTT

V gene: TRBV10-3
J gene: TRBJ2-3
clone size: many
D gene: TRBD1
CDR3 protein: CAIIVLDRELPDTQYF
CDR3 DNA: TGTGCCATCATAGTCTTGGACAGGGAGCTTCCAGATACGCAGTATTTT

V gene: TRBV27
J gene: TRBJ2-6
clone size: -
D gene: -
CDR3 protein: CASSPGFQANVLTF
CDR3 DNA: TGTGCCAGCAGTCCAGGCTTTCAGGCCAACGTCCTGACTTTC

V gene: TRBV6-1
J gene: TRBJ1-5
clone size: -
D gene: TRBD1
CDR3 protein: CASSPVTGSQPQHF
CDR3 DNA: TGTGCCAGCAGTCCTGTGACAGGGAGTCAGCCCCAGCATTTT

V gene: TRBV4-1
J gene: TRBJ2-1
clone size: few
D gene: -
CDR3 protein: CASSQTWPLGGEQFF
CDR3 DNA: TGCGCCAGTAGCCAAACTTGGCCTCTTGGGGGTGAGCAGTTCTTC

V gene: TRBV20-1
J gene: TRBJ2-5
clone size: many
D gene: TRBD1
CDR3 protein: CSALGTGGEETQYF
CDR3 DNA: TGCAGTGCTCTCGGGACAGGGGGTGAGGAGACCCAGTACTTC

V gene: TRBV6-1
J gene: TRBJ1-3
clone size: many
D gene: -
CDR3 protein: CASSQTASGNTIYF
CDR3 DNA: TGTGCCAGCAGTCAGACAGCTTCTGGAAACACCATATATTTT

V gene: TRBV7-3
J gene: TRBJ2-5
clone size: few
D gene: TRBD2
CDR3 protein: CASSSGTSYQETQYF
CDR3 DNA: TGTGCCAGCAGCTCCGGGACTAGCTACCAAGAGACCCAGTACTTC

V gene: TRBV27
J gene: TRBJ2-1
clone size: -
D gene: TRBD2
CDR3 protein: CATSSGKSYNEQFF
CDR3 DNA: TGTGCCACCTCTAGCGGGAAATCCTACAATGAGCAGTTCTTC

V gene: TRBV15
J gene: TRBJ2-1
clone size: few
D gene: TRBD2
CDR3 protein: CATSGTSGRAYEQFF
CDR3 DNA: TGTGCCACCAGCGGGACTAGCGGGAGGGCCTATGAGCAGTTCTTC

V gene: TRBV27
J gene: TRBJ1-1
clone size: -
D gene: -
CDR3 protein: CASTNLQGSEAFF
CDR3 DNA: TGTGCCAGCACGAATCTCCAGGGTAGTGAAGCTTTCTTT

V gene: TRBV27
J gene: TRBJ2-2
clone size: -
D gene: -
CDR3 protein: CASSTGWGELFF
CDR3 DNA: TGTGCCAGCAGTACCGGATGGGGGGAGCTGTTTTTT

V gene: TRBV5-1
J gene: TRBJ1-1
clone size: -
D gene: TRBD1
CDR3 protein: CASSWRDRGMNTEAFF
CDR3 DNA: TGCGCCAGCAGCTGGAGGGACAGGGGTATGAACACTGAAGCTTTCTTT

V gene: TRBV7-3
J gene: TRBJ2-1
clone size: -
D gene: -
CDR3 protein: CASSLSEGGSEQFF
CDR3 DNA: TGTGCCAGCAGCTTAAGTGAGGGGGGCTCTGAGCAGTTCTTC

V gene: TRBV12-3/TRBV12-4
J gene: TRBJ1-5
clone size: many
D gene: -
CDR3 protein: CASSLGGTGNQPQHF
CDR3 DNA: TGTGCCAGCAGTTTAGGGGGTACTGGCAATCAGCCCCAGCATTTT

V gene: TRBV29-1
J gene: TRBJ1-1
clone size: many
D gene: -
CDR3 protein: CSVVVRSYTEAFF
CDR3 DNA: TGCAGCGTTGTGGTCAGGTCGTACACTGAAGCTTTCTTT

V gene: TRBV6-5
J gene: TRBJ2-1
clone size: many
D gene: -
CDR3 protein: CASTSGHEQFF
CDR3 DNA: TGTGCCAGCACCTCCGGACATGAGCAGTTCTTC

V gene: TRBV20-1
J gene: TRBJ1-5
clone size: few
D gene: TRBD1
CDR3 protein: CSAALTGPQPQHF
CDR3 DNA: TGCAGTGCCGCTTTGACAGGGCCCCAGCCCCAGCATTTT

V gene: TRBV12-3/TRBV12-4
J gene: TRBJ2-1
clone size: -
D gene: -
CDR3 protein: CASSPDWPGFNEQFF
CDR3 DNA: TGTGCCAGCAGCCCCGACTGGCCTGGATTCAATGAGCAGTTCTTC

V gene: TRBV20-1
J gene: TRBJ2-1
clone size: many
D gene: TRBD2
CDR3 protein: CSARGRLAGRVEQFF
CDR3 DNA: TGCAGTGCTAGAGGTCGTCTAGCGGGACGGGTTGAGCAGTTCTTC

V gene: TRBV9
J gene: TRBJ1-6
clone size: few
D gene: -
CDR3 protein: CASSAADVAVNSPLHF
CDR3 DNA: TGTGCCAGCAGCGCTGCGGACGTCGCAGTGAATTCACCCCTCCACTTT

V gene: TRBV7-8
J gene: TRBJ1-5
clone size: few
D gene: TRBD1
CDR3 protein: CASSGGTGIGQPQHF
CDR3 DNA: TGTGCCAGCAGCGGAGGGACAGGGATTGGACAGCCCCAGCATTTT

V gene: TRBV29-1
J gene: TRBJ2-5
clone size: few
D gene: TRBD2
CDR3 protein: CSGGGGFGTQYF
CDR3 DNA: TGCAGCGGAGGCGGGGGTTTCGGGACCCAGTACTTC

V gene: TRBV21-1
J gene: TRBJ2-4
clone size: -
D gene: -
CDR3 protein: CASKNGTGGVNIQYF
CDR3 DNA: TGTGCCAGCAAAAACGGGACAGGGGGCGTAAACATTCAGTACTTC

V gene: TRBV3-1
J gene: TRBJ2-2
clone size: few
D gene: TRBD2
CDR3 protein: CASSHPGLAGLIKAGELFF
CDR3 DNA: TGTGCCAGCAGCCACCCGGGACTAGCGGGGCTTATAAAGGCCGGGGAGCTGTTTTTT

V gene: TRBV24-1
J gene: TRBJ2-1
clone size: -
D gene: TRBD2
CDR3 protein: CATSDFTGGPMINEQFF
CDR3 DNA: TGTGCCACCAGTGACTTCACGGGGGGGCCTATGATCAATGAGCAGTTCTTC

V gene: TRBV18
J gene: TRBJ2-3
clone size: few
D gene: -
CDR3 protein: CASSPIQGWSTDTQYF
CDR3 DNA: TGTGCCAGCTCACCAATACAGGGTTGGAGCACAGATACGCAGTATTTT

V gene: TRBV28
J gene: TRBJ2-1
clone size: -
D gene: -
CDR3 protein: CASSSGEELYNEQFF
CDR3 DNA: TGTGCCAGCAGTTCGGGGGAGGAACTCTACAATGAGCAGTTCTTC

V gene: TRBV11-2
J gene: TRBJ2-3
clone size: few
D gene: TRBD1
CDR3 protein: CASSLGAKGQGDF
CDR3 DNA: TGTGCCAGCAGCTTAGGAGCTAAGGGACAGGGGGATTTT

V gene: TRBV24-1
J gene: TRBJ2-3
clone size: few
D gene: -
CDR3 protein: CATSDFEDTQYF
CDR3 DNA: TGTGCCACCAGTGATTTCGAAGATACGCAGTATTTT

V gene: TRBV5-1
J gene: TRBJ2-1
clone size: few
D gene: TRBD1
CDR3 protein: CASSLGSGGSEQFF
CDR3 DNA: TGCGCCAGCAGCTTGGGGTCAGGGGGATCTGAGCAGTTCTTC

V gene: TRBV18
J gene: TRBJ2-2
clone size: -
D gene: -
CDR3 protein: CASSQLGAGELFF
CDR3 DNA: TGTGCCAGCTCACAACTAGGAGCCGGGGAGCTGTTTTTT

V gene: TRBV9
J gene: TRBJ1-6
clone size: few
D gene: -
CDR3 protein: CASSPSSIPTRSSYNSPLHF
CDR3 DNA: TGTGCCAGCAGCCCCAGTAGCATACCGACGAGGAGCTCCTATAATTCACCCCTCCACTTT

V gene: TRBV28
J gene: TRBJ1-1
clone size: -
D gene: -
CDR3 protein: CASSLGIGNTEAFF
CDR3 DNA: TGTGCCAGCAGTTTAGGGATAGGCAACACTGAAGCTTTCTTT

V gene: TRBV12-3/TRBV12-4
J gene: TRBJ1-6
clone size: -
D gene: -
CDR3 protein: CASSEYNSPLHF
CDR3 DNA: TGTGCCAGCAGCGAGTATAATTCACCCCTCCACTTT

V gene: TRBV20-1
J gene: TRBJ1-1
clone size: -
D gene: -
CDR3 protein: CSAGSTEAFF
CDR3 DNA: TGCAGTGCGGGGAGCACTGAAGCTTTCTTT

V gene: TRBV5-1
J gene: TRBJ1-1
clone size: -
D gene: -
CDR3 protein: CASSLAQGLITEAFF
CDR3 DNA: TGCGCCAGCAGCTTGGCCCAGGGGTTGATCACTGAAGCTTTCTTT

V gene: TRBV30
J gene: TRBJ1-1
clone size: few
D gene: -
CDR3 protein: CAWMVRNTEAFF
CDR3 DNA: TGTGCCTGGATGGTCAGGAACACTGAAGCTTTCTTT

V gene: TRBV18
J gene: TRBJ1-1
clone size: -
D gene: -
CDR3 protein: CASSPQRGVQMNTEAFF
CDR3 DNA: TGTGCCAGCTCACCACAGAGGGGGGTCCAGATGAACACTGAAGCTTTCTTT

V gene: TRBV5-1
J gene: TRBJ2-5
clone size: -
D gene: TRBD2
CDR3 protein: CASSFAGVRETQYF
CDR3 DNA: TGCGCCAGCAGCTTCGCGGGAGTCCGGGAGACCCAGTACTTC